A selection of T cell receptor beta chains follows, all from one sample in a study of identifying expanded T cells in peripheral blood. TCRdb's copy holds only in-frame clones and misses some; the assay was immunoSEQ multiplex PCR. Seen here are about 130,000 clones, approximately 86% observed once, and the top ten hold about 8%. Sequences were obtained from blood. These TCRs come from a person aged 18 to 70 in good health. CDR3s include the opening cysteine and the closing phenylalanine or tryptophan. The D gene is left open where the match is weak. A row's size may be missing; if present it is once, few, many or a size class.

V	D	size	J	CDR3	DNA
TRBV18	NA	NA	TRBJ1-6	CASSRELAPGSSPLHF	TGTGCCAGCTCCCGGGAGCTCGCACCCGGAAGTTCACCCCTCCACTTT
TRBV25-1	NA	NA	TRBJ2-7	CASSTGSYEQYF	TGTGCCAGCAGTACGGGCTCCTACGAGCAGTACTTC
TRBV9	NA	NA	TRBJ2-3	CASATIGVHSDTQYF	TGTGCCAGCGCAACCATCGGGGTCCACTCAGATACGCAGTATTTT
TRBV12-5	TRBD2	NA	TRBJ2-7	CASGLLPGLAGVGQYF	TGTGCTAGTGGTTTACTTCCGGGACTAGCGGGAGTAGGACAGTACTTC
TRBV21-1	NA	NA	TRBJ2-7	CASSKRNRGGLSEQYF	TGTGCCAGCAGCAAAAGGAACAGGGGTGGGCTATCCGAGCAGTACTTC
TRBV27	NA	NA	TRBJ1-1	CASSPTIEAFF	TGTGCCAGCAGTCCGACCATAGAAGCTTTCTTT
TRBV4-1	NA	once	TRBJ1-5	CASSQDRGRPYSNQPQHF	TGCGCCAGCAGCCAAGATCGGGGACGGCCTTATAGCAATCAGCCCCAGCATTTT
TRBV28	NA	NA	TRBJ2-7	CASSSLLRGGPGEQYF	TGTGCCAGCAGTTCCCTCCTGAGGGGGGGCCCTGGCGAGCAGTACTTC
TRBV6-5	NA	once	TRBJ2-7	CASSWDGPYEQYF	TGTGCCAGCAGTTGGGACGGACCCTACGAGCAGTACTTC
TRBV6-5	NA	NA	TRBJ1-2	CASSYSTGWNYGYTF	TGTGCCAGCAGTTACTCAACAGGGTGGAACTATGGCTACACCTTC
TRBV10-3	TRBD1	NA	TRBJ1-1	CAIRQPIDRGHLEAFF	TGTGCCATCAGACAACCAATAGACAGGGGGCACTTAGAAGCTTTCTTT
TRBV14	TRBD2	NA	TRBJ2-1	CASSQDERERAYNEQLF	TGTGCCAGCAGCCAAGATGAGCGGGAGAGAGCCTACAATGAGCAGCTCTTC
TRBV5-1	NA	NA	TRBJ2-3	CASSLGGPGTDTQYF	TGCGCCAGCAGCTTGGGAGGGCCAGGCACAGATACGCAGTATTTT
TRBV11-2	NA	NA	TRBJ1-1	CASSFQGIGAFF	TGTGCCAGCAGCTTCCAGGGTATTGGAGCTTTCTTT
TRBV6-1	NA	NA	TRBJ1-2	CASSEGAGAGLSYTF	TGTGCCAGCAGTGAAGGGGCTGGGGCAGGGTTGAGCTACACCTTC
TRBV7-6	TRBD2	NA	TRBJ2-5	CASSSLAGGETQYF	TGTGCCAGCAGCTCTCTAGCGGGAGGGGAGACCCAGTACTTC
TRBV7-9	NA	NA	TRBJ2-7	CASSLVVDNSYEQYF	TGTGCCAGCAGCTTAGTAGTGGACAACTCCTACGAGCAGTACTTC
TRBV27	NA	few	TRBJ2-7	CASSEVQGGSYEQYF	TGTGCCAGCAGCGAGGTACAGGGGGGGAGTTACGAGCAGTACTTC
TRBV19	NA	few	TRBJ1-5	CASSPGPQGQPQHF	TGTGCCAGTAGTCCGGGTCCTCAGGGGCAGCCCCAGCATTTT
TRBV27	NA	NA	TRBJ2-1	CASTQNSGHTYNEQFF	TGTGCCAGCACTCAAAATAGCGGTCATACCTACAATGAGCAGTTCTTC
TRBV4-3	NA	NA	TRBJ1-2	CASSQDYGSGYTF	TGCGCCAGCAGCCAAGATTACGGGAGTGGCTACACCTTC
TRBV7-3	NA	NA	TRBJ2-1	CASSPRSGDHEQFF	TGTGCCAGCAGCCCCCGATCTGGGGATCATGAGCAGTTCTTC
TRBV5-4	TRBD2	once	TRBJ2-3	CASSLGTSGGPATDTQYF	TGTGCCAGCAGCCTGGGGACTAGCGGGGGCCCGGCAACAGATACGCAGTATTTT
TRBV28	NA	NA	TRBJ1-2	CASSFGTGTVF	NA
TRBV19	NA	NA	TRBJ2-2	CASSIDFREAGELFF	TGTGCCAGTAGTATAGATTTTCGGGAAGCCGGGGAGCTGTTTTTT
TRBV6-4	NA	once	TRBJ1-2	CASSEESWSYGYTF	TGTGCCAGCAGTGAAGAGTCTTGGTCCTATGGCTACACCTTC
TRBV19	TRBD2	NA	TRBJ2-5	CASSTPRGDQYF	TGTGCCAGTAGTACCCCCCGGGGGGACCAGTACTTC
TRBV28	TRBD1	NA	TRBJ2-1	CASEDRGFNREQFF	TGTGCCAGCGAAGACAGGGGTTTTAATAGGGAGCAGTTCTTC
TRBV9	NA	NA	TRBJ2-5	CASSPSSETQYF	TGTGCCAGCAGCCCAAGCTCTGAGACCCAGTACTTC
TRBV7-2	NA	once	TRBJ2-1	CASSPKGPLWGEQFF	TGTGCCAGCAGCCCCAAGGGGCCACTATGGGGTGAGCAGTTCTTC
TRBV29-1	TRBD2	NA	TRBJ2-7	CSVEDLNSGSSYEQYF	TGCAGCGTTGAAGATCTCAATAGCGGGAGCTCCTACGAGCAGTACTTC
TRBV6-1	NA	NA	TRBJ2-3	CASRQDTHDTQYF	TGTGCCAGCAGACAGGACACCCACGATACGCAGTATTTT
TRBV6-6	TRBD1	NA	TRBJ2-7	CASSRTGREQYF	TGTGCCAGCAGTCGGACAGGGAGGGAGCAGTACTTC
TRBV10-3	TRBD1	NA	TRBJ2-7	CANSPGQGYEQYF	TGTGCCAACAGCCCGGGACAGGGCTACGAGCAGTACTTC
TRBV5-1	NA	NA	TRBJ2-7	CASSLRHPYEQYF	TGCGCCAGCAGCTTGAGGCATCCCTACGAGCAGTACTTC
TRBV5-6	NA	NA	TRBJ1-4	CASSPFRRSTNEKLFF	TGTGCCAGCAGCCCATTTAGGCGGTCAACTAATGAAAAACTGTTTTTT
TRBV7-9	NA	once	TRBJ1-3	CASSFDYSGNTIYF	TGTGCCAGCAGCTTCGACTACTCTGGAAACACCATATATTTT